A selection of T cell receptor beta chains follows, all from one sample in a study of blood T cell repertoires in COVID-19. Clones were read by immunoSEQ multiplex PCR, and TCRdb kept only the in-frame ones, dropping some. The table includes under 200,000 clones, 90% detected once. Sequencing was performed on peripheral blood. These receptors came from a man between 50 and 59 years old with acute or convalescent COVID-19. Each CDR3 is given with its conserved first and last residue. A D gene is named only where the DNA matches it firmly. A row's size may be missing; if present it is once, few, many or a size class.

J: TRBJ1-5; V: TRBV4-1; D: TRBD1; size: NA; DNA: TGCGCCAGCAGCCAAGGGGACAGCAGATTAAATCAGCCCCAGCATTTT; CDR3: CASSQGDSRLNQPQHF
J: TRBJ2-1; V: TRBV7-6; D: TRBD1; size: NA; DNA: TGTGCCAGCAGCTTAGCCCCCGGGACAGGGGGGTACAATGAGCAGTTCTTC; CDR3: CASSLAPGTGGYNEQFF
J: TRBJ2-1; V: TRBV7-8; D: TRBD1; size: NA; DNA: TGTGCCAGCAGCTCCCCGGGGACAGTCCCGGACGATCGGTTCTTC; CDR3: CASSSPGTVPDDRFF
J: TRBJ2-5; V: TRBV19; D: NA; size: NA; DNA: TGTGCCAGTAGTATGATGGCAGTTGAAGAGACCCAGTACTTC; CDR3: CASSMMAVEETQYF
J: TRBJ2-1; V: TRBV27; D: NA; size: NA; DNA: TGTGCCAGCAGTTTACTAGGCGATGAGCAGTTCTTC; CDR3: CASSLLGDEQFF
J: TRBJ1-5; V: TRBV6-6; D: NA; size: NA; DNA: TGTGCCAGCAGTTACTCGAGGGCCGATCAGCCCCAGCATTTT; CDR3: CASSYSRADQPQHF
J: TRBJ2-7; V: TRBV27; D: TRBD2; size: once; DNA: TGTGCCAGCAGTTTAGAGACTAGCGGGAGTTACGAGCAGTACTTC; CDR3: CASSLETSGSYEQYF
J: TRBJ2-1; V: TRBV19; D: NA; size: NA; DNA: TGTGCCAGTAGGGGTTCTACCGGGAGACCCTACAATGAGCAGTTCTTC; CDR3: CASRGSTGRPYNEQFF
J: TRBJ1-2; V: TRBV7-9; D: NA; size: NA; DNA: TGTGCCAGCAGCTCCGACTATGGCTACACCTTC; CDR3: CASSSDYGYTF
J: TRBJ1-3; V: TRBV19; D: NA; size: once; DNA: TGTGCCAGTAGTATTTGGGGCGGCTCTGGAAACACCATATATTTT; CDR3: CASSIWGGSGNTIYF
J: TRBJ1-2; V: TRBV7-9; D: NA; size: NA; DNA: TGTGCCAGCAGCTTAGCGCAGGGTGATGGCTACACCTTC; CDR3: CASSLAQGDGYTF
J: TRBJ1-2; V: TRBV11-2; D: TRBD1; size: NA; DNA: TGTGCCAGCAGCCGACAGGGGAATGGGTATGGCTACACCTTC; CDR3: CASSRQGNGYGYTF
J: TRBJ2-1; V: TRBV29-1; D: NA; size: NA; DNA: TGCAGCGTTGGGCAGGTGGATGAGTTCTTC; CDR3: CSVGQVDEFF
J: TRBJ1-5; V: TRBV28; D: TRBD1; size: NA; DNA: TGTGCCAGCAGTTCTCCCGGGACAGGGTACAATCAGCCCCAGCATTTT; CDR3: CASSSPGTGYNQPQHF
J: TRBJ1-4; V: TRBV6-1; D: NA; size: NA; DNA: TGTGCCAGCAGTGAAGCGGTCGGGGGGTCACTCACTGAAGTACTGTTTTTT; CDR3: CASSEAVGGSLTEVLFF
J: TRBJ1-1; V: TRBV6-2/TRBV6-3; D: NA; size: NA; DNA: TGTGCCAGCAGTGATACAGGGTACCGGGAAGCTTTCTTT; CDR3: CASSDTGYREAFF
J: TRBJ2-1; V: TRBV19; D: NA; size: NA; DNA: TGTGCCAGTAGTATAGATCGGGGGGCCCACAATGAGCAGTTCTTC; CDR3: CASSIDRGAHNEQFF
J: TRBJ1-5; V: TRBV29-1; D: TRBD1; size: NA; DNA: TGCAGCGTTGCGGGACAGGCTAATCAGCCCCAGCATTTT; CDR3: CSVAGQANQPQHF
J: TRBJ2-2; V: TRBV5-8; D: NA; size: NA; DNA: TGTGCCAGCAGCTTTCAGGTCGAGAACACCGGGGAGCTGTTTTTT; CDR3: CASSFQVENTGELFF
J: TRBJ1-2; V: TRBV28; D: NA; size: NA; DNA: TGTGCCAGCAGCACCGCCGGGTCAGGGGACTATGGCTACACCTTC; CDR3: CASSTAGSGDYGYTF
J: TRBJ1-5; V: TRBV19; D: NA; size: NA; DNA: TGTGCCAGTAGTATAGTACGAGGCAATCAGCCCCAGCATTTT; CDR3: CASSIVRGNQPQHF
J: TRBJ1-5; V: TRBV6-5; D: NA; size: NA; DNA: TGTGCCAGCCGGGGGGCCAATCAGCCCCAGCATTTT; CDR3: CASRGANQPQHF
J: TRBJ1-3; V: TRBV28; D: NA; size: NA; DNA: TGTGCCAGTTGCCGTGGACAGCCTTACTCTGGAAACACCATATATTTT; CDR3: CASCRGQPYSGNTIYF
J: TRBJ2-1; V: TRBV5-1; D: NA; size: NA; DNA: TGCGCCAGCAGCTGGGGGTCGGGGCCGCGACAGGTCCTGCGGGACAATGAGCAGTTCTTC; CDR3: CASSWGSGPRQVLRDNEQFF
J: TRBJ1-2; V: TRBV29-1; D: NA; size: NA; DNA: TGCAGCGTTGATCAGGGAGGCTATGGCTACACCTTC; CDR3: CSVDQGGYGYTF
J: TRBJ1-1; V: TRBV6-1; D: NA; size: NA; DNA: TGTGCCAGCAGTGAACCTGCAGGGTTTTATGCTTTCTTT; CDR3: CASSEPAGFYAFF
J: TRBJ2-1; V: TRBV28; D: NA; size: few; DNA: TGTGCCAGCAATAAAGGGGGACGCCGGAGGAATGAGCAGTTCTTC; CDR3: CASNKGGRRRNEQFF
J: TRBJ1-5; V: TRBV18; D: TRBD1; size: NA; DNA: TGTGCCAGCTCACCGGGACAGCTCGGCCAGCCCCAGCATTTT; CDR3: CASSPGQLGQPQHF
J: TRBJ2-1; V: TRBV7-8; D: NA; size: NA; DNA: TGTGCCAGCATCCAAAAGACTAGTGGGGTCTACAATGAGCAGTTCTTC; CDR3: CASIQKTSGVYNEQFF
J: TRBJ1-1; V: TRBV30; D: NA; size: once; DNA: TGTGCCTGGAGTGTATTAGCTAGGGGATTCACTGAAGCTTTCTTT; CDR3: CAWSVLARGFTEAFF
J: TRBJ2-7; V: TRBV15; D: NA; size: NA; DNA: TGTGCCACCAGCAGAGATCGAAGTAGCCCGTACGAGCAGTACTTC; CDR3: CATSRDRSSPYEQYF
J: TRBJ1-2; V: TRBV18; D: NA; size: NA; DNA: TGTGCCAGCTCACCCGGCCAAGGGGTGGGTGGCTACACCTTC; CDR3: CASSPGQGVGGYTF
J: TRBJ1-4; V: TRBV28; D: NA; size: NA; DNA: TGTGCCAGCCACACAGCCGATGAAAAACTGTTTTTT; CDR3: CASHTADEKLFF
J: TRBJ2-1; V: TRBV13; D: NA; size: NA; DNA: TGTGCCAGTCAGGGCGGGGACTCCTACAATGAGCAGTTCTTC; CDR3: CASQGGDSYNEQFF
J: TRBJ2-7; V: TRBV27; D: TRBD1; size: NA; DNA: TGTGCCAGCAGTTCTAGGACAGGGTCTTACTCCTACGAGCAGTACTTC; CDR3: CASSSRTGSYSYEQYF
J: TRBJ2-1; V: TRBV5-5; D: TRBD1; size: NA; DNA: TGTGCCAGCAGCTTTGGGACAGGGGGTGAGCAGTTCTTC; CDR3: CASSFGTGGEQFF
J: TRBJ1-5; V: TRBV5-5; D: TRBD1; size: NA; DNA: TGTGCCAGCAGCTGGACAGGGTCTGGTCATCAGCCCCAGCATTTT; CDR3: CASSWTGSGHQPQHF
J: TRBJ1-1; V: TRBV18; D: NA; size: NA; DNA: TGTGCCAGCTCACGTTCAGGGCGGACTGAAGCTTTCTTT; CDR3: CASSRSGRTEAFF
J: TRBJ1-3; V: TRBV6-5; D: NA; size: NA; DNA: TGTGCCAGCAGTCCATCAACGGGCACCATATATTTT; CDR3: CASSPSTGTIYF
J: TRBJ2-1; V: TRBV15; D: NA; size: NA; DNA: TGTGCCACCAGCAGAGGGGTGGCTAACACGAGGAATGAGCAGTTCTTC; CDR3: CATSRGVANTRNEQFF
J: TRBJ2-3; V: TRBV7-2; D: NA; size: NA; DNA: TGTGCCAGCAGCTTAAGGTGGACTCCCACAGATACGCAGTATTTT; CDR3: CASSLRWTPTDTQYF
J: TRBJ1-1; V: TRBV12-3/TRBV12-4; D: NA; size: NA; DNA: TGTGCCAGCAGTTGGGGGGACACTGAAGCTTTCTTT; CDR3: CASSWGDTEAFF
J: TRBJ1-5; V: TRBV27; D: TRBD1; size: NA; DNA: TGTGCCAGCATGGGACAGGGGACCCAGCCCCAGCATTTT; CDR3: CASMGQGTQPQHF
J: TRBJ2-5; V: TRBV12-5; D: TRBD2; size: NA; DNA: TGTGCTAGTGGTTTGGGACTAGCGGGGGGCCAAGAGACCCAGTACTTC; CDR3: CASGLGLAGGQETQYF
J: TRBJ1-5; V: TRBV28; D: TRBD1; size: NA; DNA: TGTGCCAGCAGTCCCGGGACAGGGGGCGGCCAGCCCCAGCATTTT; CDR3: CASSPGTGGGQPQHF
J: TRBJ2-5; V: TRBV5-1; D: TRBD1; size: once; DNA: TGCGCCAGCAGGCTAACAGGGGAACAAGAGACCCAGTACTTC; CDR3: CASRLTGEQETQYF
J: TRBJ1-1; V: TRBV7-9; D: NA; size: NA; DNA: TGTGCCAGCAGCCCCGGGGGGACTCCTGATTACACTGAAGCTTTCTTT; CDR3: CASSPGGTPDYTEAFF
J: TRBJ1-6; V: TRBV5-6; D: NA; size: once; DNA: TGTGCCAGCAGCCAGGGTCATACCTATAATTCACCCCTCCACTTT; CDR3: CASSQGHTYNSPLHF
J: TRBJ2-5; V: TRBV29-1; D: NA; size: NA; DNA: TGCAGCGTTGAAGATCGGGAGACCCAGTACTTC; CDR3: CSVEDRETQYF
J: TRBJ1-1; V: TRBV7-9; D: NA; size: NA; DNA: TGTGCCAGCAGCTTAACGGACAAGGGAAGGACTGAAGCTTTCTTT; CDR3: CASSLTDKGRTEAFF
J: TRBJ2-1; V: TRBV7-2; D: TRBD2; size: NA; DNA: TGTGCCAGCAGTTTCCTAGCGGGAGGCCCCTACAATGAGCAGTTCTTC; CDR3: CASSFLAGGPYNEQFF
J: TRBJ2-7; V: TRBV15; D: NA; size: NA; DNA: TGTGCCACCAGCAGAGATTTCAGGGGCGAGCAGTACTTC; CDR3: CATSRDFRGEQYF
J: TRBJ1-6; V: TRBV9; D: NA; size: once; DNA: TGTGCCAGCAGCGAGACAATTTCGAATAATTCACCCCTCCACTTT; CDR3: CASSETISNNSPLHF
J: TRBJ1-1; V: TRBV5-1; D: NA; size: few; DNA: TGCGCCAGCAGCTTGCGGGGGATGAACACTGAAGCTTTCTTT; CDR3: CASSLRGMNTEAFF
J: TRBJ2-3; V: TRBV7-3; D: NA; size: NA; DNA: TGTGCCAGCAGCTTCGGGGGGCGCTCAGATACGCAGTATTTT; CDR3: CASSFGGRSDTQYF